This TCR beta chain was recovered during a study of T cells in Graves' hyperthyroidism and ophthalmopathy (dated by TCRdb to between 2018 and 2021). Turning to the overall study: Peripheral blood samples were taken at initial diagnosis, before any treatment was given. The paper reports TCR Vbeta CDR3 sequencing of fewer than 150 peripheral blood samples: approximately 41 ophthalmopathy, around 80 hyperthyroidism and 17 progressor patients. The roughly 100 discovery patients were randomly divided into training and test sets at a 7:3 ratio. Prospective prediction of ophthalmopathy was tested in an independent validation cohort consisting of about 19 hyperthyroidism patients and some 15 patients who later progressed to ophthalmopathy. Thyroid tissue and blood T-cell repertoires from about six Graves' hyperthyroidism patients were also compared in the study. After blood sampling, hyperthyroidism patients were treated with methimazole at a starting dose of 30 mg daily, and ophthalmopathy patients were treated with high-dose intravenous methylprednisolone. To identify TCR V-J signatures that set the groups apart, the researchers used a discovery cohort of 100 patients, made up of approximately 43 with Graves' ophthalmopathy and 57 with stable Graves' hyperthyroidism. Findings and caveats that apply to the study as a whole: No statistical method was used to set the sample size in advance, and investigators knew the group allocation. Ophthalmopathy was separated from stable hyperthyroidism by a 13 V-J signature model, with over 85% sensitivity and approximately 81% specificity obtained in cross-validation and 80%/75% obtained in testing. Most expanded thyroid clonotypes (frequency above 0.001) were also found in blood, which suggests that blood repertoires may mirror thyroid immune responses. During validation, the model predicted progression to ophthalmopathy a median of roughly 7.1 months ahead of onset, with just under 71% sensitivity and almost 75% specificity.

Many counts were recorded for this clonotype. Its antigen remains unidentified. The input lacks base qualities; no much larger clone sits a single base away. The TCR beta CDR3 regions were amplified from the RNA transcripts. The TCR CDR3 was subjected to a first round of RT-PCR using the HTBI primer set and the Qiagen OneStep RT-PCR kit. Libraries were constructed in a second round of multiplex PCR, after which size selection and purification were performed. Libraries were sequenced paired-end with 100 bp reads on an Illumina HiSeq2000. Per the source publication's procedure: Raw data were processed with SOAPnuke, discarding reads with adapters, uncalled bases, mean Phred below 15, or no exact constant-primer or identifier match. COPE v1.2.5 was used to merge the high-quality paired reads, and each unique nucleotide sequence was defined as a clonotype. MiTCR v1.1 was used to align clonotypes to the IMGT TRBV, TRBD and TRBJ reference segments. The analysis included only V-J combinations with a frequency above 0.0001, which together covered 99.2% of the repertoires. The TCS score was defined as F50 (clonal expansion) divided by E x V (chaos), with BLOSUM62-based TCRdist calculated between CDR3 peptides within each V-J. Welch's t-statistics and random forest reduced fewer than 600 V-J features to 13, which were used in a naive Bayes classifier (R e1071). TCRdb reprocessed the public reads (quality trimming at Q25 with fastp, clone calling with MiXCR) and kept in-frame beta chains. Entries are consolidated by CDR3 protein sequence, retaining the most common genes and DNA. The V and J calls reflect TCRdb's pipeline rather than the authors' work. This sample holds approximately 690,000 distinct CDR3 sequences; about 15% were observed only once. The ten largest clonotypes hold 12% of the sample.

Ophthalmopathy patients had moderately to severely active disease, Clinical Activity Score of at least 3, NOSPECS grade of at least 4, and duration under 3 months. Exclusion was applied to patients with uncontrolled infections, other autoimmune diseases, pregnancy or lactation. Clinical symptoms, serum thyroxine and TRAb, thyroid ultrasound, and orbital computed tomography formed the basis for the diagnoses. PBMCs were isolated from 7.5 to 10 ml of fresh peripheral blood by Ficoll-Paque density gradient centrifugation. Trizol reagent was used to extract total RNA, and RNA quality was then checked on an Agilent 2100 Bioanalyzer. The source material was blood. The receptor was isolated from a woman aged 50 to 60 with Graves' ophthalmopathy.

The DNA is as follows: TGTGCCATCGACAGTTGGGGCTATGGCTACACCTTC. This is translated as CAIDSWGYGYTF. The sequence joins TRBV7-9 to TRBJ1-2, with a weak D call of TRBD1 (5 bases match). V loses 10 bases, J loses 4 bases, and the germline ends lie 13 bases apart. Taken from the germline V gene (reference sequence), the CDR1 and CDR2 loops are SEHNR and FQNEAQ. The CDR3 covers 12 residues, taking in both the cysteine and the phenylalanine. Only CDR3 DNA remains: 36 bases, in frame from the first base.